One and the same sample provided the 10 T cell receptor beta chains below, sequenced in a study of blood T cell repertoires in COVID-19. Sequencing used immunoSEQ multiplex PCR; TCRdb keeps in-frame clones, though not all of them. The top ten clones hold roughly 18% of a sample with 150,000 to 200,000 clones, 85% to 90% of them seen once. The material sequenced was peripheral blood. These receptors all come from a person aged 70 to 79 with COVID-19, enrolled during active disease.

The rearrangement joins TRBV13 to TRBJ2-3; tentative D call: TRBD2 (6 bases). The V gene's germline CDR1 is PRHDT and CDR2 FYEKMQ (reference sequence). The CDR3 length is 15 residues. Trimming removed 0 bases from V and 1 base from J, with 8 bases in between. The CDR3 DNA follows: TGTGCCAGCAGCTTAGGACTAGCAGGCACAGATACGCAGTATTTT. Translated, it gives CASSLGLAGTDTQYF.

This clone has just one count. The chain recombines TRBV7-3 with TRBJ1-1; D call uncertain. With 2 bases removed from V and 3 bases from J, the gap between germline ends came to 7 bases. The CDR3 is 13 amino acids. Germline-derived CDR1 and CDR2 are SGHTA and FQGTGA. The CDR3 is CASSLFHYTEAFF. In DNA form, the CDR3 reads TGTGCCAGCAGCTTATTTCACTACACTGAAGCTTTCTTT.

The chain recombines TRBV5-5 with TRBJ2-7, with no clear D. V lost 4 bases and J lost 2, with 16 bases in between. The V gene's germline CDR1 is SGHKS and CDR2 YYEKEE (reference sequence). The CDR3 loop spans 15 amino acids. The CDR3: CASSAAPVAPYEQYF. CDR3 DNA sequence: TGTGCCAGCAGCGCGGCCCCGGTCGCCCCCTACGAGCAGTACTTC.

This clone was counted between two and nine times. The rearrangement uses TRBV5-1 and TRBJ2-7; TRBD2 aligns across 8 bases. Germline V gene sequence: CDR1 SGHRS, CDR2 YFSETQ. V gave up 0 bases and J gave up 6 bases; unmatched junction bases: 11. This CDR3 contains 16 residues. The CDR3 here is CASSLEPGTRIVEQYF. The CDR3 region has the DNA TGCGCCAGCAGCTTGGAGCCCGGGACTAGAATAGTCGAGCAGTACTTC.

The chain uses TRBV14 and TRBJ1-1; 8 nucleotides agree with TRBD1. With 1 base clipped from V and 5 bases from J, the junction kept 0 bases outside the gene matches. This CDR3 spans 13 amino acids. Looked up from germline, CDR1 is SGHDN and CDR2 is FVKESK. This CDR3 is CASSQGTGTEAFF. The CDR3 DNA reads TGTGCCAGCAGCCAAGGGACAGGGACTGAAGCTTTCTTT.

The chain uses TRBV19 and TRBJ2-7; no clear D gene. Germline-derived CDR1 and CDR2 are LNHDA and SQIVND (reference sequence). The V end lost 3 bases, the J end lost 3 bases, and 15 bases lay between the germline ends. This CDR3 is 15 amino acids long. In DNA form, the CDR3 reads TGTGCCAGTAGTATCATGGGCTCCTCGAGCTACGAGCAGTACTTC. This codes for CASSIMGSSSYEQYF. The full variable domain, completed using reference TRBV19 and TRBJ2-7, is DGGITQSPKYLFRKEGQNVTLSCEQNLNHDAMYWYRQDPGQGLRLIYYSQIVNDFQKGDIAEGYSVSREKKESFPLTVTSAQKNPTAFYLCASSIMGSSSYEQYFGPGTRLTVT.

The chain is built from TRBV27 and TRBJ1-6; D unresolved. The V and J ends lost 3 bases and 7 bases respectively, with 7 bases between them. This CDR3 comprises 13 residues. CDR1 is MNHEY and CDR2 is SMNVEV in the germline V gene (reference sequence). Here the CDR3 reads CASSFGGNSPLHF. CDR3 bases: TGTGCCAGCAGTTTTGGCGGGAATTCACCCCTCCACTTT.

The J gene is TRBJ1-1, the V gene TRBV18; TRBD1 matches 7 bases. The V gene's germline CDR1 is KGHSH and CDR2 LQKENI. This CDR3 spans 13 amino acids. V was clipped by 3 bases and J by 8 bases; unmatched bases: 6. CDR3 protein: CASSPRQGGEAFF. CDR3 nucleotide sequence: TGTGCCAGCTCACCCCGACAGGGAGGAGAAGCTTTCTTT. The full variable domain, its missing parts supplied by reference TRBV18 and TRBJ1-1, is NAGVMQNPRHLVRRRGQEARLRCSPMKGHSHVYWYRQLPEEGLKFMVYLQKENIIDESGMPKERFSAEFPKEGPSILRIQQVVRGDSAAYFCASSPRQGGEAFFGQGTRLTVV.

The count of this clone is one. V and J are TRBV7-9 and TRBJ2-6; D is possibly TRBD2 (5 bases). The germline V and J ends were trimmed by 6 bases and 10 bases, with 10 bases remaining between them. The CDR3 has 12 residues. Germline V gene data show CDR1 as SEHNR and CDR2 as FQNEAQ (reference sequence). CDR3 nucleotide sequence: TGTGCCAGCAGTTCGGACTGGAACGTCCTGACTTTC. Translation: CASSSDWNVLTF.

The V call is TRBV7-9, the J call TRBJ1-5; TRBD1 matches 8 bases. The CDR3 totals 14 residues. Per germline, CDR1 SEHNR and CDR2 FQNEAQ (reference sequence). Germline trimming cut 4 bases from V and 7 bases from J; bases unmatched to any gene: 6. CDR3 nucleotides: TGTGCCAGCAGCTCCGGACAGGGAGGGCAGCCCCAGCATTTT. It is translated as CASSSGQGGQPQHF.